What follows is one T cell receptor (beta chain) and its context. These data originate in a study of blood T cell repertoires in COVID-19. Across the study: The United States, Italy and Spain provided the acute and convalescent COVID-19 samples. T cells, B-cell-depleted T cells, or PBMCs supplied cDNA or gDNA.

In the authors' methods: By means of reference gene primer amplification, nucleated cell counts were estimated. Method: immunoSEQ multiplex PCR; TCRdb's copy keeps in-frame clones and lacks some. D and trimming come from the DNA, and the V and J calls and clone size come from that table. Of around 81,000 clones detected, nearly 90% appear once; the ten largest clones hold approximately 7.3%. Sequences were obtained from peripheral blood. The TCR originated in a man between 65 and 85 years old with acute or convalescent COVID-19.

Here the CDR3 reads CASSIGSILGTGELFF. CDR3 bases: TGTGCCAGTAGTATTGGTTCAATCCTAGGCACCGGGGAGCTGTTTTTT. The chain couples TRBV19 to TRBJ2-2; D unresolved. V was clipped by 3 bases and J by 4 bases, with 15 bases between them. Per the germline V gene, CDR1 is LNHDA and CDR2 is SQIVND (reference sequence). The CDR3 extends over 16 amino acids.